This entry concerns a single T cell receptor (beta chain). This sample stems from a study of glioma-infiltrating T cells. The CDR3 is 15 residues long. Unmatched junction bases numbered 7, after V lost 3 bases and J lost 3 bases. Germline V gene sequence: CDR1 DFQATT, CDR2 SNEGSKA (reference sequence). The iRepertoire nested amplicon-rescue multiplex PCR amplified TCR alpha and beta CDR3s from RNA. One entry per CDR3 protein results from TCRdb running MiXCR on the multiplex PCR reads. This table holds around 390,000 distinct CDR3 sequences, less than 50% found once. This sequence joins TRBV20-1 and TRBJ2-7, with 11 bases that match TRBD2. This receptor was taken from a human donor with low-grade glioma or glioblastoma, undergoing nonglioma brain surgery, or in good health (not recorded which). Sequencing input: glioma tissue, nonneoplastic brain tissue, or PBMCs (not recorded which). CDR3 region: CSASGLAGNFYEQYF. The CDR3 nucleotides read TGCAGTGCTAGCGGACTAGCGGGCAATTTCTACGAGCAGTACTTC.